Included here is one TCR beta chain sequence, with context. Antigen: not known. V dropped 4 bases and J dropped 1 base, with 8 bases sitting between them. Per germline, CDR1 LGHNA and CDR2 YSLEER. The CDR3 totals 14 residues. Profiled with immunoSEQ multiplex PCR; TCRdb holds only in-frame clones, not every one. The sample has 20,000 to 30,000 clones; 92% are singletons. This entry comes from a study of T cells in localized non-small cell lung cancer. Study findings and constraints: One tumor region alone was sequenced, and heterogeneity therefore remains possible. Uninvolved adjacent lung showed peak T cell clonality, exceeding tumor. Median approximately 50 top-100 tumor clones were shared with paired adjacent lung.

The sample consisted of peripheral blood, taken before any cancer treatment. The receptor was derived from a man aged 35 to 69 with stage III squamous cell lung carcinoma. The rearrangement uses TRBV4-3 and TRBJ1-3; the D is unclear. CDR3 coding DNA: TGCGCCAGCAGCCGATTGGTTTCTGGAAACACCATATATTTT. It is translated as CASSRLVSGNTIYF.